The text below deals with one TCR beta chain. The antigen is unknown. The PCR was carried out with 60 Vbeta primers and 13 Jbeta primers. The protocol was immunoSEQ multiplex PCR, while the TCRdb copy is restricted to in-frame clones and leaves out a portion. The profile shows 150,000 or so clones, roughly 85% of them singletons. The data belong to a study of cytomegalovirus exposure and HLA in healthy donors. Study results and limitations: TCR beta chain V- and J-gene trimming was linked, in a later analysis, to a missense variant in DCLRE1C. Sequencing likely produced, as an artifact, a cluster of highly shared sequence variants. By a later analysis, the bulk of CMV-associated TCR beta chains appeared HLA-restricted. In an earlier analysis, most TCR beta V segments were productive about 87% or about 30% of the time.

This CDR3 region has 15 residues. CDR1 is MGHRA and CDR2 is YSYEKL in the germline V gene. V was clipped by 1 base and J by 7 bases; unmatched bases: 8. Input material: PBMCs. The gene calls are TRBV4-1 and TRBJ2-7; 9 nucleotides match TRBD2. The clonotype comes from a woman between 50 and 59 years old in good health and CMV-seropositive. CDR3 in amino acids: CASSQGPAGGWEQYF. The CDR3 DNA follows: TGCGCCAGCAGCCAAGGTCCAGCGGGGGGTTGGGAGCAGTACTTC.